This T cell receptor (beta chain) came from a study of spatial heterogeneity in lung cancer. This clonotype has just a few counts. The length of the CDR3 is 15 residues. Per germline, CDR1 MNHNY and CDR2 SVGAGI (reference sequence). V lost 6 bases, J lost 6 bases, and 13 bases stayed unmatched. The time point denotes: sample taken at primary tumor resection. Without sorting, whole RNA was sequenced from tumor, nontumor lung or frozen PBMC. One entry per CDR3 protein, called by TCRdb with MiXCR from the 5' RACE reads. The sample lists about 26,000 distinct CDR3 sequences, 9.5% to 15% seen once, with roughly 25% in the top ten.

The chain employs TRBV6-6 and TRBJ2-7, with 8 bases matching TRBD1. This clonotype was sampled from a female donor with early-stage non-small cell lung cancer. Sequences were derived from PBMCs, sampled at surgery. In DNA form, the CDR3 reads TGTGCCAGCAGACGGTCCGGACAGGGCATCGGCGAGCAGTACTTC. Its protein is CASRRSGQGIGEQYF.